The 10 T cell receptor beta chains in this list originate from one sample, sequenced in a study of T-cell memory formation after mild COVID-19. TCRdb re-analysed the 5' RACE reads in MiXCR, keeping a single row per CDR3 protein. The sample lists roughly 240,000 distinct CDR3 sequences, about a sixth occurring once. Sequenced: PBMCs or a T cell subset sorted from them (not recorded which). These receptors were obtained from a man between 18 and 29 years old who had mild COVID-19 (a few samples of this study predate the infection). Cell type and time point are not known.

CDR3 in DNA: TGTGCTAGTGGTTTAGGACAGGGTTACACTGAAGCTTTCTTT. Translation gives CASGLGQGYTEAFF. The J gene is TRBJ1-1, the V gene TRBV12-5; 8 bases match TRBD1. The germline CDR1 and CDR2 sequences are LGHNT and FRNRAP. The CDR3 is 14 amino acids. Losses at the gene ends were 3 bases for V and 3 bases for J; bases not matched to a gene: 3.

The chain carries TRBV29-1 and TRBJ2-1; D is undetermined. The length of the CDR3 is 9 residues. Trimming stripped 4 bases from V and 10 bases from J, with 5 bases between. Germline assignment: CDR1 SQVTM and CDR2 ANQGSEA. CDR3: CSVGIEQFF. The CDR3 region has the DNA TGCAGCGTTGGTATCGAGCAGTTCTTC.

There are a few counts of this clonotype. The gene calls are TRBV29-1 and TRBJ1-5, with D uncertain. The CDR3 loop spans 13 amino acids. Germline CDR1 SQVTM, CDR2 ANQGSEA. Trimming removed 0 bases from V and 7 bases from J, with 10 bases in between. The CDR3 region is CSVEEGSSQPQHF. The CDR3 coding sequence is TGCAGCGTTGAAGAGGGGTCATCCCAGCCCCAGCATTTT.

CDR3 nucleotide sequence: TGTGCCAGCAGTTACTCGGTAACCACTGGAAACACCATATATTTT. It specifies CASSYSVTTGNTIYF. J is TRBJ1-3 and V is TRBV6-5; D is unclear. The germline gives CDR1 MNHEY, CDR2 SVGAGI. The CDR3 spans 15 residues. Deletions cut 0 bases from V and 2 bases from J, with 8 bases between.

The CDR3 spells CASSLEARGETQYF. For the CDR3, the DNA is TGTGCCAGCAGCTTAGAGGCGCGGGGTGAGACCCAGTACTTC. The chain joins TRBV7-2 to TRBJ2-5, with TRBD2 as a possible D gene (6 bases). CDR3 size: 14 residues. The germline V gene has CDR1 SGHTA and CDR2 FQGNSA. The V gene lost 1 base and the J gene lost 5 bases, with 11 bases spanning the gap. Filled out from reference TRBV7-2 and TRBJ2-5, the complete variable domain reads GAGVSQSPSNKVTEKGKDVELRCDPISGHTALYWYRQSLGQGLEFLIYFQGNSAPDKSGLPSDRFSAERTGGSVSTLTIQRTQQEDSAVYLCASSLEARGETQYFGPGTRLLVL.

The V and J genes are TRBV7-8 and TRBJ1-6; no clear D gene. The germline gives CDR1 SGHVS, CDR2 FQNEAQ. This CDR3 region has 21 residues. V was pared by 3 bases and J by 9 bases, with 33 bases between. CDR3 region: CASSFFLEGSQISARSSPLHF. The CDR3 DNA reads TGTGCCAGCAGCTTTTTTCTTGAGGGATCTCAGATCTCAGCCCGGAGTTCACCCCTCCACTTT.

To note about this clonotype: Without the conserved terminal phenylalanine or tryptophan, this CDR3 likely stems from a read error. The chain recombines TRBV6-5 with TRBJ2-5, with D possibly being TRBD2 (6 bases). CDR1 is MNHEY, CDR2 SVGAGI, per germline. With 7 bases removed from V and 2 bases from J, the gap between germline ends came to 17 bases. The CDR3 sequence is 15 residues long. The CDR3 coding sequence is TGTGCCAGCACCCCCCACGGGGGTATACAAGAGACCCAGTACATC. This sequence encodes CASTPHGGIQETQYI.

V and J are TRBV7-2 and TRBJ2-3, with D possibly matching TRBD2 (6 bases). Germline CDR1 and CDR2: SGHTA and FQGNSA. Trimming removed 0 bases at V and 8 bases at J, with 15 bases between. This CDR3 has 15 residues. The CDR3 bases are TGTGCCAGCAGCTTAGCTACTAGTCTAGCGACTACGCAGTATTTT. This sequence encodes CASSLATSLATTQYF.

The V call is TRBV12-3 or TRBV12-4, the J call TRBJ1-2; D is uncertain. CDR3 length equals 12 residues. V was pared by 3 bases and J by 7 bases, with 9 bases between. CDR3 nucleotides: TGTGCCAGCAGTTTGTCCCGATCTGGCTACACCTTC. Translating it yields CASSLSRSGYTF.

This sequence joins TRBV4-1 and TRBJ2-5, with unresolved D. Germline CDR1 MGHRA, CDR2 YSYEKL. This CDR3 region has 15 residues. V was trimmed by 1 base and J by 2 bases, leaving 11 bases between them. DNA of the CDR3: TGCGCCAGCAGCCAAGTAGGAAGCCAGCAAGAGACCCAGTACTTC. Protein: CASSQVGSQQETQYF.